Listed below are T cell receptor beta chains from one sample, sequenced in a study of T cell changes during pregnancy in multiple sclerosis. The table came from immunoSEQ multiplex PCR; TCRdb's copy has only in-frame clones and leaves some out. The sample shows some 51,000 clones, under 95% of them seen only once. Specimen: CD4+ T cells from peripheral blood mononuclear cells, collected in the second trimester of pregnancy. The origin of the receptors is a female donor with multiple sclerosis, enrolled in a pregnancy study. Both conserved end residues are part of each CDR3. A D gene is named only where the DNA matches it firmly. Where a row states a size, it is once, few, many or the class of an expanded clone; other rows omit it.

TRBV6-4,TRBJ1-1,TRBD1,-,CASRKGVRQGADTEAFF,TGTGCCAGCAGGAAGGGGGTCAGACAGGGCGCAGACACTGAAGCTTTCTTT
TRBV7-2,TRBJ1-2,-,-,CASSQGGGRGYTF,TGTGCCAGCAGCCAAGGGGGGGGTAGGGGCTACACCTTC
TRBV13,TRBJ1-3,-,once,CASSFRERGNTIYF,TGTGCCAGCAGCTTCCGGGAACGAGGAAACACCATATATTTT
TRBV7-2,TRBJ1-2,TRBD1,-,CASSSTGTGYTF,TGTGCCAGCAGCTCGACAGGGACCGGCTACACCTTC
TRBV7-9,TRBJ1-1,TRBD1,-,CASRPGQDYTEAFF,TGTGCCAGCAGACCGGGACAGGACTACACTGAAGCTTTCTTT
TRBV7-2,TRBJ2-7,TRBD2,-,CASSLGGLASYEQYF,TGTGCCAGCAGCTTAGGAGGACTAGCCTCCTACGAGCAGTACTTC
TRBV19,TRBJ2-5,-,-,CASSGQNKETQYF,TGTGCCAGTAGTGGACAGAATAAAGAGACCCAGTACTTC
TRBV20-1,TRBJ2-5,-,-,CSASQETQYF,TGCAGTGCTTCGCAAGAGACCCAGTACTTC
TRBV9,TRBJ1-6,TRBD1,-,CASSVGDRVNSPLHF,TGTGCCAGCAGCGTAGGGGACAGGGTTAATTCACCCCTCCACTTT
TRBV7-3,TRBJ1-1,-,-,CASSFQGDTEAFF,TGTGCCAGCAGCTTTCAGGGTGACACTGAAGCTTTCTTT
TRBV6-5,TRBJ1-2,-,-,CASSYSPGYGYTF,TGTGCCAGCAGTTACTCACCAGGGTATGGCTACACCTTC
TRBV30,TRBJ1-1,-,-,CAWSGPGKTEAFF,TGTGCCTGGAGTGGTCCAGGGAAGACTGAAGCTTTCTTT
TRBV6-5,TRBJ1-1,TRBD1,-,CASSYRGLSTEAFF,TGTGCCAGCAGTTACAGGGGGCTTTCCACTGAAGCTTTCTTT
TRBV30,TRBJ1-2,-,once,CAWSVLGGPKDTF,TGTGCCTGGAGTGTACTCGGAGGCCCTAAGGACACCTTC
TRBV5-1,TRBJ2-2,-,-,CASKDQRVGTGELFF,TGCGCCAGCAAGGACCAGCGGGTGGGCACCGGGGAGCTGTTTTTT
TRBV30,TRBJ1-6,-,once,CAWGYSNSPLHF,TGTGCCTGGGGCTACAGTAATTCACCCCTCCACTTT
TRBV11-3,TRBJ2-1,-,-,CASSPRSDYDNEQFF,TGTGCCAGCAGCCCCCGTTCAGACTATGACAATGAGCAGTTCTTC
TRBV30,TRBJ1-3,TRBD1,-,CAWIAPGQGGGTIYF,TGTGCCTGGATCGCTCCGGGACAGGGGGGGGGCACCATATATTTT
TRBV7-8,TRBJ1-1,TRBD1,once,CASGRQGATNTEAFF,TGTGCCAGCGGAAGACAGGGCGCGACGAACACTGAAGCTTTCTTT
TRBV18,TRBJ1-2,-,-,CASSPIAWADDGYTF,TGTGCCAGCTCACCAATCGCTTGGGCAGATGATGGCTACACCTTC
TRBV2,TRBJ2-2,TRBD1,-,CASKFGTAPTGELFF,TGTGCCAGCAAATTCGGGACAGCTCCCACCGGGGAGCTGTTTTTT
TRBV28,TRBJ1-5,TRBD1,-,CASSLADRAEQPQHF,TGTGCCAGCAGTTTGGCAGACAGGGCTGAGCAGCCCCAGCATTTT
TRBV28,TRBJ1-4,-,-,CASSYGATNEKLFF,TGTGCCAGCAGTTACGGGGCAACTAATGAAAAACTGTTTTTT
TRBV5-6,TRBJ1-6,TRBD1,-,CASSTDRGGPHF,TGTGCCAGCAGCACGGACAGGGGAGGCCCCCACTTT
TRBV7-2,TRBJ2-5,-,-,CASSSRAGGKETQYF,TGTGCCAGCAGCTCACGTGCAGGGGGGAAAGAGACCCAGTACTTC
TRBV19,TRBJ1-2,-,once,CASRNEAANYGYTF,TGTGCCAGTAGAAACGAGGCAGCTAACTATGGCTACACCTTC
TRBV7-2,TRBJ1-6,-,-,CASSPRAPNSPLHF,TGTGCCAGCAGTCCAAGAGCACCTAATTCACCCCTCCACTTT
TRBV13,TRBJ2-7,TRBD1,-,CASRPTGIYEQYF,TGTGCCAGCAGGCCGACAGGGATCTACGAGCAGTACTTC
TRBV4-2,TRBJ2-5,-,-,CASSQDLSGGRRTQYF,TGTGCCAGCAGCCAAGATCTCTCGGGGGGCCGGCGGACCCAGTACTTC
TRBV5-1,TRBJ2-7,TRBD1,-,CASSLGTASYEQYF,TGCGCCAGCAGCTTAGGGACAGCCTCCTACGAGCAGTACTTC
TRBV10-3,TRBJ1-4,TRBD1,-,CAISEEGATNEKLFF,TGTGCCATCAGTGAAGAGGGGGCCACTAATGAAAAACTGTTTTTT
TRBV9,TRBJ2-3,TRBD2,-,CASSPGLAGGTDTQYF,TGTGCCAGCAGCCCTGGGCTAGCGGGGGGCACAGATACGCAGTATTTT
TRBV9,TRBJ1-5,TRBD1,-,CASRKDRGAAGSNQPQHF,TGTGCCAGCAGAAAGGACAGGGGGGCCGCGGGGAGCAATCAGCCCCAGCATTTT
TRBV6-5,TRBJ1-5,-,-,CASTPRQGDQPQHF,TGTGCCAGCACCCCTCGGCAGGGTGATCAGCCCCAGCATTTT
TRBV29-1,TRBJ1-2,-,-,CSVVRGNGYTF,TGCAGCGTTGTAAGGGGGAATGGCTACACCTTC
TRBV7-9,TRBJ1-4,TRBD1,-,CASSRQGAREKLFF,TGTGCCAGCAGCCGACAGGGGGCGCGTGAAAAACTGTTTTTT
TRBV27,TRBJ1-1,-,-,CASSRQGTEAFF,TGTGCCAGCAGCCGGCAGGGCACTGAAGCTTTCTTT
TRBV7-9,TRBJ1-1,TRBD1,once,CASSLTGDTEAFF,TGTGCCAGCAGCCTAACAGGGGACACTGAAGCTTTCTTT
TRBV7-2,TRBJ2-5,-,-,CASSLAFRETQYF,TGTGCCAGCAGCTTAGCGTTTAGAGAGACCCAGTACTTC
TRBV20-1,TRBJ2-3,-,-,CSAGPGLRF,TGCAGTGCAGGCCCGGGACTCCGGTTT
TRBV7-6,TRBJ1-1,-,-,CASSLVGGAEAFF,TGTGCCAGCAGCTTAGTGGGGGGGGCGGAAGCTTTCTTT
TRBV5-1,TRBJ2-3,TRBD1,-,CASSLGGQGPDTQYF,TGCGCCAGCAGCTTGGGGGGACAGGGCCCAGATACGCAGTATTTT
TRBV5-6,TRBJ1-5,TRBD1,-,CASSPSTGSNQSQHF,TGTGCCAGCAGCCCCTCGACAGGGAGCAATCAGTCCCAGCATTTT
TRBV6-5,TRBJ1-5,-,-,CASSYSRQYSNQPQHF,TGTGCCAGCAGTTACTCGAGACAGTATAGCAATCAGCCCCAGCATTTT
TRBV6-5,TRBJ2-5,TRBD2,-,CASSYRRGGETQYF,TGTGCCAGCAGTTATCGGCGGGGGGGAGAGACCCAGTACTTC
TRBV27,TRBJ1-2,-,once,CASSRGLIYGYTF,TGTGCCAGCAGTCGAGGACTTATCTATGGCTACACCTTC
TRBV5-1,TRBJ1-1,TRBD1,-,CATTKGGPNTEAFF,TGCGCCACCACAAAAGGGGGCCCGAACACTGAAGCTTTCTTT